Listed here is a single T cell receptor beta chain. Its antigen is not known. TCRdb's table, derived via immunoSEQ multiplex PCR, lists solely in-frame clones and lacks some. Here the sample spans 130,000 or so clones, around 94% being singletons. From germline, CDR1 is MDHEN and CDR2 SYDVKM. V lost 8 bases to trimming and J lost 4 bases, with 20 bases between them. The length of the CDR3 is 15 residues. These data are taken from a study of T cell responses to AZD1222 COVID-19 vaccine. Points from the study as a whole: Mostly white British, mostly female donors; authors suggested clonal diversity may be underestimated.

Source: peripheral blood, taken on day 0 of AZD1222 vaccination. This receptor was taken from an adult in good health. The chain employs TRBV28 and TRBJ1-2, with a tentative D call TRBD1 (6 bases). The CDR3 loop is CASVVLLGGVYGYTF. Written as DNA, the CDR3 is TGTGCCAGCGTCGTTCTTTTAGGGGGAGTCTATGGCTACACCTTC.